Listed below are T cell receptor beta chains from one sample, sequenced in a study of blood T cell repertoires in COVID-19. Generated by immunoSEQ multiplex PCR, the TCRdb table keeps only in-frame clones and is missing some. The sample lists about 140,000 clones, roughly 79% occurring once. Sequencing was performed on peripheral blood. All receptors derive from a human donor in a cohort sampled during active COVID-19. The CDR3 runs from the conserved cysteine through the conserved F or W. A D gene is named only where the DNA matches it firmly. Some rows mark clone size as missing; the rest say once, few, many or name a class of expanded clone.

V gene	clone size	J gene	D gene	CDR3 DNA	CDR3 protein
TRBV28	.	TRBJ2-1	.	TGTGCCAGCAGTTTATCGAGACTAGCCTACAATGAGCAGTTCTTC	CASSLSRLAYNEQFF
TRBV19	once	TRBJ2-1	TRBD2	TGTGCCAGTAGACCGGACGGGACTAGCCGCACCCCGGGGGACAATGAGCAGTTCTTC	CASRPDGTSRTPGDNEQFF
TRBV6-5	.	TRBJ2-7	TRBD1	TGTGCCAGTGGTGGGGCAGGACAGGGGACCTACGAGCAGTACTTC	CASGGAGQGTYEQYF
TRBV28	.	TRBJ2-7	TRBD2	TGTGCCAGCAGTTTACAGACGGCTAGCGGGGGCTATTACGAGCAGTACTTC	CASSLQTASGGYYEQYF
TRBV23-1	.	TRBJ2-1	TRBD1	TGCGCCAGCAGTCCAAGGACAGGGAGGTTGAAGCAGTTCTTC	CASSPRTGRLKQFF
TRBV24-1	few	TRBJ2-5	.	TGTGCCACCAGTCAGGGCCCCTCAGAGACCCAGTACTTC	CATSQGPSETQYF
TRBV6-2/TRBV6-3	.	TRBJ2-5	TRBD2	TGTGCCAGCAGTGACACCGGGACTAGGCGGTTCCTGGAGACCCAGTACTTC	CASSDTGTRRFLETQYF
TRBV6-6	.	TRBJ1-5	TRBD1	TGTGCCAGCAGTTACCTAGGGACAGGGGGGGGTCAGTTT	CASSYLGTGGGQF
TRBV7-9	.	TRBJ2-7	.	TGTGCCAGCAGCCCAGAGGAGGAGGGAACTAGCGAGCAGTACTTC	CASSPEEEGTSEQYF
TRBV5-1	.	TRBJ2-7	TRBD2	TGCGCCAGCAGCTTGGCGACTAGCAGGACCGGCTACGAGCAGTACTTC	CASSLATSRTGYEQYF
TRBV15	few	TRBJ1-4	.	TGTGCCACCAGCAGAGGCGCGGGAAGGCTTTCACTGTTTTTT	CATSRGAGRLSLFF
TRBV25-1	once	TRBJ1-1	.	TGTGCCAGCATAGGGCAGGGAAACCTTAACACTGAAGCTTTCTTT	CASIGQGNLNTEAFF
TRBV5-5	.	TRBJ2-7	TRBD1	TGTGCCAGCAGCTTGGATCTGGGACAGTCCTACGAGCAGTACTTC	CASSLDLGQSYEQYF
TRBV11-2	.	TRBJ2-7	TRBD2	TGTGCCAGCAGCTTAGTTGGAGCGGGAGGCTCCTCCTACGAGCAGTACTTC	CASSLVGAGGSSYEQYF
TRBV24-1	.	TRBJ2-7	.	TGTGCCACCAGTGATTTGTTCCGGGAGTGGCCCTCCTACGAGCAGTACTTC	CATSDLFREWPSYEQYF
TRBV9	.	TRBJ2-1	.	TGTGCCAGCAGCGTAGGACAATACAATGAGCAGTTCTTC	CASSVGQYNEQFF
TRBV5-1	few	TRBJ2-2	.	TGCGCCAGCAGCTCTGTACAGGGGGGGATATACACCGGGGAGCTGTTTTTT	CASSSVQGGIYTGELFF
TRBV3-1/TRBV3-2	.	TRBJ2-7	TRBD1	TGTGCCAGCAGCGCAGGGGGCTACGAGCAGTACTTC	CASSAGGYEQYF
TRBV18	few	TRBJ1-1	.	TGTGCCAGCTCACTCTCACAGGGTTACACTGAAGCTTTCTTT	CASSLSQGYTEAFF
TRBV11-2	.	TRBJ2-7	TRBD2	TGTGCCAGCAGCTTAGAGGGACTAATTCCTACCTACGAGCAGTACTTC	CASSLEGLIPTYEQYF
TRBV7-8	.	TRBJ1-1	.	TGTGCCAGCAGCACAGGAACGAACACTGAAGCTTTCTTT	CASSTGTNTEAFF
TRBV4-1	.	TRBJ1-2	.	TGCGCCAGCAGCCAAGGTCCGACGGAGGGGCCTTGGGGGGGTGGCTACACCTTC	CASSQGPTEGPWGGGYTF
TRBV11-2	.	TRBJ2-5	TRBD1	TGTGCCAGCAGCTTACGAGGGGGCTTAGGACAAGAGACCCAGTACTTC	CASSLRGGLGQETQYF
TRBV11-1	.	TRBJ2-7	TRBD1	TGTGCCAGCAGCTTAGCGGGGACAGGGGGCGCCTACGAGCAGTACTTC	CASSLAGTGGAYEQYF
TRBV15	.	TRBJ1-3	.	TGTGCCACCAGCAGAGATTCTCGGAGCCAAGCTGGAAACACCATATATTTT	CATSRDSRSQAGNTIYF
TRBV12-5	.	TRBJ2-3	TRBD2	TGTGCTAGTGGTTTAGGACTAGCGGCAGATACGCAGTATTTT	CASGLGLAADTQYF
TRBV11-1	.	TRBJ2-5	.	TGTGCCAGCAGCCTCGATGCCGGGACAAGGGAAGAGACCCAGTACTTC	CASSLDAGTREETQYF
TRBV7-9	.	TRBJ1-3	.	TGTGCCAGCAGCTTACAGGGAGGGGTGCTGAGAAACACCATATATTTT	CASSLQGGVLRNTIYF
TRBV7-6	once	TRBJ2-7	TRBD1	TGTGCCAGCAGCGGGCCGGGACAGGGTTATTACGAGCAGTACTTC	CASSGPGQGYYEQYF
TRBV7-9	few	TRBJ2-7	TRBD2	TGTGCCAGCATGGGGGGAGGGCCGTACGAGCAGTACTTC	CASMGGGPYEQYF
TRBV5-6	once	TRBJ2-6	.	TGTGCCAGCACCAGGACAGCCCACTCTGGGGCCAACGTCCTGACTTTC	CASTRTAHSGANVLTF
TRBV7-8	few	TRBJ1-1	TRBD1	TGTGCCAGCAGCCGTAGCGGGACAGCTGAAGCTTTCTTT	CASSRSGTAEAFF
TRBV7-8	.	TRBJ1-3	TRBD1	TGTGCCAGCAGCGGCAGGGGGTCCGGAAACACCATATATTTT	CASSGRGSGNTIYF
TRBV2	.	TRBJ1-1	.	TGTGCCAGCAGTGAGGGTTTCGGGGGAGCTTTCTTT	CASSEGFGGAFF
TRBV4-2	.	TRBJ1-1	TRBD1	TGTGCCAGCAGCTCTGGGACAGTCCTGAGGACTGAAGCTTTCTTT	CASSSGTVLRTEAFF
TRBV9	.	TRBJ2-1	.	TGTGCCAGCAGCGTAGTGAGGGACTTAGGGGATGAGCAGTTCTTC	CASSVVRDLGDEQFF